The rows below give T cell receptor beta chains drawn from one sample of a study of blood T cell repertoires in COVID-19. Assay used: immunoSEQ multiplex PCR; TCRdb lists only in-frame clones, some missing. The sample has about 190,000 clones, 60% to 80% seen once. Sequencing used peripheral blood. The source of these receptors is a woman aged 70-85 years with acute or convalescent COVID-19. CDR3s include the opening cysteine and the closing phenylalanine or tryptophan. D genes are given only for firm matches. For some rows the clone size is stated as once, few or many, or as a class when expanded; others skip it.

cdr3_nt: TGTGCCAGCAGCCAAGGGGGAGTCCCAGAAGCTTTCTTT
cdr3_aa: CASSQGGVPEAFF
j_call: TRBJ1-1
clone_size: NA
d_call: NA
v_call: TRBV3-1/TRBV3-2

cdr3_nt: TGTGCCAGCAGCCCCGGACAGCCAAATCAGCCCCAGCATTTT
cdr3_aa: CASSPGQPNQPQHF
j_call: TRBJ1-5
clone_size: NA
d_call: NA
v_call: TRBV6-5

cdr3_nt: TGTGCCAGCAGTCGACAGGGGACGAACACTGAAGCTTTCTTT
cdr3_aa: CASSRQGTNTEAFF
j_call: TRBJ1-1
clone_size: few
d_call: TRBD1
v_call: TRBV2

cdr3_nt: TGTGCCAGCAGTGGGGGGGGCAGGGCTTTCTTT
cdr3_aa: CASSGGGRAFF
j_call: TRBJ1-1
clone_size: NA
d_call: NA
v_call: TRBV25-1

cdr3_nt: TGCAGCGTTGTCGAGGGGGACTACGAGCAGTACTTC
cdr3_aa: CSVVEGDYEQYF
j_call: TRBJ2-7
clone_size: NA
d_call: NA
v_call: TRBV29-1

cdr3_nt: TGCGCCAGCAGCTTGGAGACACTGAACACTGAAGCTTTCTTT
cdr3_aa: CASSLETLNTEAFF
j_call: TRBJ1-1
clone_size: NA
d_call: NA
v_call: TRBV5-1

cdr3_nt: TGTGCCAGCAGTTTAGCGGGGATCGGGGCCAACGTCCTGACTTTC
cdr3_aa: CASSLAGIGANVLTF
j_call: TRBJ2-6
clone_size: NA
d_call: NA
v_call: TRBV27

cdr3_nt: TGTGCCAGCAGTCTGGGCACAAGTTCACCCCTCCACTTT
cdr3_aa: CASSLGTSSPLHF
j_call: TRBJ1-6
clone_size: NA
d_call: NA
v_call: TRBV9

cdr3_nt: TGTGCCAGCCAGTTAGGAGGGAGGCGCGCCGGGGAGCTGTTTTTT
cdr3_aa: CASQLGGRRAGELFF
j_call: TRBJ2-2
clone_size: few
d_call: NA
v_call: TRBV27

cdr3_nt: TGTGCCAGCAGCTCTATTAAGGGACAGGGTGGGGAGACCCAGTACTTC
cdr3_aa: CASSSIKGQGGETQYF
j_call: TRBJ2-5
clone_size: NA
d_call: TRBD1
v_call: TRBV5-4

cdr3_nt: TGTGCCAGCAGTTACTTGGGAGGTATCGATGAGCAGTTCTTC
cdr3_aa: CASSYLGGIDEQFF
j_call: TRBJ2-1
clone_size: NA
d_call: NA
v_call: TRBV6-5

cdr3_nt: TGCAGCGTTGAGGGGGCGGACAGGGACCCCTACAATGAGCAGTTCTTC
cdr3_aa: CSVEGADRDPYNEQFF
j_call: TRBJ2-1
clone_size: NA
d_call: TRBD1
v_call: TRBV29-1

cdr3_nt: TGTGCCAGCAGCTTAACCAGGTTGGCCGCTGAAGCTTTCTTT
cdr3_aa: CASSLTRLAAEAFF
j_call: TRBJ1-1
clone_size: NA
d_call: NA
v_call: TRBV7-2

cdr3_nt: TGTGCCAGCAGTTTATCGGGACAGGGGTATTCACCCCTCCACTTT
cdr3_aa: CASSLSGQGYSPLHF
j_call: TRBJ1-6
clone_size: NA
d_call: TRBD1
v_call: TRBV27

cdr3_nt: TGTGCCACCAGCAGAGAGAGGGGACAGCTCAATCAGCCCCAGCATTTT
cdr3_aa: CATSRERGQLNQPQHF
j_call: TRBJ1-5
clone_size: once
d_call: TRBD1
v_call: TRBV15

cdr3_nt: TGTGCCAGCAGTGTGGCAGAAAATTCACCCCTCCACTTT
cdr3_aa: CASSVAENSPLHF
j_call: TRBJ1-6
clone_size: few
d_call: NA
v_call: TRBV2

cdr3_nt: TGTGCCAGCAGTGGTCGAGGGAAGGGAGGTGAAAAACTGTTTTTT
cdr3_aa: CASSGRGKGGEKLFF
j_call: TRBJ1-4
clone_size: NA
d_call: NA
v_call: TRBV2

cdr3_nt: TGTGCCAGCAGCCCCGCCAGTGGAAACACCATATATTTT
cdr3_aa: CASSPASGNTIYF
j_call: TRBJ1-3
clone_size: NA
d_call: NA
v_call: TRBV7-3

cdr3_nt: TGTGCCTGGAGTCCCTCGGGACTAGCTCATCTTTCCTACGAGCAGTACTTC
cdr3_aa: CAWSPSGLAHLSYEQYF
j_call: TRBJ2-7
clone_size: many
d_call: TRBD2
v_call: TRBV30

cdr3_nt: TGTGCCAGCAGTTACTCCAGACAGATGCAGGGGAACGAGCAGTACTTC
cdr3_aa: CASSYSRQMQGNEQYF
j_call: TRBJ2-7
clone_size: once
d_call: NA
v_call: TRBV6-5

cdr3_nt: TGCGCCAGCAGCCGCGGGGACAGGCAAGAGACCCAGTACTTC
cdr3_aa: CASSRGDRQETQYF
j_call: TRBJ2-5
clone_size: NA
d_call: TRBD1
v_call: TRBV5-1

cdr3_nt: TGTGCCTGGAGTACCGGGACTCCTAAACTGTTTTTT
cdr3_aa: CAWSTGTPKLFF
j_call: TRBJ1-4
clone_size: NA
d_call: NA
v_call: TRBV30

cdr3_nt: TGCGCCAGCAGCCCCCAGGAGGAGCTGAACACTGAAGCTTTCTTT
cdr3_aa: CASSPQEELNTEAFF
j_call: TRBJ1-1
clone_size: NA
d_call: NA
v_call: TRBV4-1

cdr3_nt: TGTGCCAGCAGCGGGACAACCACCGGGGAGCTGTTTTTT
cdr3_aa: CASSGTTTGELFF
j_call: TRBJ2-2
clone_size: NA
d_call: NA
v_call: TRBV6-6

cdr3_nt: TGTGCCTGGAGTGTAACTGGGGCAGGGGCCGGGACCGGGGAGCTGTTTTTT
cdr3_aa: CAWSVTGAGAGTGELFF
j_call: TRBJ2-2
clone_size: NA
d_call: NA
v_call: TRBV30

cdr3_nt: TGTGCCAGCAGTGAAATCGGACAGGGAAGCTACACCTTC
cdr3_aa: CASSEIGQGSYTF
j_call: TRBJ1-2
clone_size: NA
d_call: TRBD1
v_call: TRBV2

cdr3_nt: TGTGCCTGGAGCACCTCCGCGGGACGGAATGAAAAACTGTTTTTT
cdr3_aa: CAWSTSAGRNEKLFF
j_call: TRBJ1-4
clone_size: NA
d_call: NA
v_call: TRBV30

cdr3_nt: TGTGCCAGCAGTGAATTGGGACAAAACTATGGCTACACCTTC
cdr3_aa: CASSELGQNYGYTF
j_call: TRBJ1-2
clone_size: NA
d_call: NA
v_call: TRBV2

cdr3_nt: TGTGCCAGCAGCCCAGTGGGGACAGCCTATAATCCGGAGGGCTACACCTTC
cdr3_aa: CASSPVGTAYNPEGYTF
j_call: TRBJ1-2
clone_size: NA
d_call: TRBD1
v_call: TRBV7-9

cdr3_nt: TGTGCCAGCAGCGCGCTAATCCGGGACAGAAACATTCAGTACTTC
cdr3_aa: CASSALIRDRNIQYF
j_call: TRBJ2-4
clone_size: NA
d_call: TRBD1
v_call: TRBV7-9

cdr3_nt: TGTGCCAGCAGCTTTAGCGGGAGCGAGGCGGGTGAGCAGTTCTTC
cdr3_aa: CASSFSGSEAGEQFF
j_call: TRBJ2-1
clone_size: NA
d_call: TRBD2
v_call: TRBV7-3

cdr3_nt: TGTGCCAGCAGCCAAATGGCGACAGCGATATATGGCTACACCTTC
cdr3_aa: CASSQMATAIYGYTF
j_call: TRBJ1-2
clone_size: once
d_call: NA
v_call: TRBV14

cdr3_nt: TGTGCCAGCAGCGTAGCTGTGGAGCTAGCGGGAGATTTTATGGGTTTGAGTGAGCAGTTCTTC
cdr3_aa: CASSVAVELAGDFMGLSEQFF
j_call: TRBJ2-1
clone_size: NA
d_call: TRBD2
v_call: TRBV9

cdr3_nt: TGCGCCAGCAGCTTGGTTGGAGGGGAGACCCAGTACTTC
cdr3_aa: CASSLVGGETQYF
j_call: TRBJ2-5
clone_size: NA
d_call: NA
v_call: TRBV5-1

cdr3_nt: TGTGCCAGCAGCTTAGTTGGGAGCTCGGACTATGGCTACACCTTC
cdr3_aa: CASSLVGSSDYGYTF
j_call: TRBJ1-2
clone_size: NA
d_call: NA
v_call: TRBV5-8

cdr3_nt: TGTGCCTGGAGGTCACGCGGCTACAATGAGCAGTTCTTC
cdr3_aa: CAWRSRGYNEQFF
j_call: TRBJ2-1
clone_size: NA
d_call: NA
v_call: TRBV30